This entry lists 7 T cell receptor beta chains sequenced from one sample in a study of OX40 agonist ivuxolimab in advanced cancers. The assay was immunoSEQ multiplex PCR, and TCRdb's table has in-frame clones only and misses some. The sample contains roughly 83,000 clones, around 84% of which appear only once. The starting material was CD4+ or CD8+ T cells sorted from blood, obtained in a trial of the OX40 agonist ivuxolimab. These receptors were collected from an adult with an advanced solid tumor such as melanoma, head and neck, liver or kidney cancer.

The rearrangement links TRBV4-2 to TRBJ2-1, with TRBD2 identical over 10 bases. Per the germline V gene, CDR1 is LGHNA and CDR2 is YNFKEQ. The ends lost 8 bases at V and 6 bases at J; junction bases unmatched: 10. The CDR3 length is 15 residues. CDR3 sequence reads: CASASIAGGFNEQFF. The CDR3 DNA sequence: TGTGCCAGCGCCTCTATAGCGGGAGGATTCAATGAGCAGTTCTTC.

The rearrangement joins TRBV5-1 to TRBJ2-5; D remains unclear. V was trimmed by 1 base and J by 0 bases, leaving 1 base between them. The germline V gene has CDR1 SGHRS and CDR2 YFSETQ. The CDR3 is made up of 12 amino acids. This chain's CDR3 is CASSLNQETQYF. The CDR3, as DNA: TGCGCCAGCAGCTTGAACCAAGAGACCCAGTACTTC.

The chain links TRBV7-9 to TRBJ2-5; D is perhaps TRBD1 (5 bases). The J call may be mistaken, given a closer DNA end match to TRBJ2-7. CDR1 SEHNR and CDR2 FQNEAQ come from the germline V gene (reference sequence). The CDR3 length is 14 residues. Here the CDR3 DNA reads TGTGCCAGCAGCTCCGCGACAGCATCCTACGAGCAGTACTTC. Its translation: CASSSATASYEQYF.

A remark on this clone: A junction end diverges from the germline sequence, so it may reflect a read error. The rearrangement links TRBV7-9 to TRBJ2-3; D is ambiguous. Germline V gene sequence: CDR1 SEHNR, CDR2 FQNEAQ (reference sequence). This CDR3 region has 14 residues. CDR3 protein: CASSSVLPAASLNF. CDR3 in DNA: TGTGCCAGCAGCTCCGTATTACCGGCAGCCTCGCTAAATTTT.

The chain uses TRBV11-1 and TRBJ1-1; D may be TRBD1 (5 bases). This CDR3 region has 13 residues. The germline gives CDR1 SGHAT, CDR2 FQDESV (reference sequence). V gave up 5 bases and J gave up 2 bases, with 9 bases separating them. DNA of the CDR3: TGTGCCAGCAGCGGGGACGAAAACACTGAAGCTTTCTTT. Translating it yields CASSGDENTEAFF.

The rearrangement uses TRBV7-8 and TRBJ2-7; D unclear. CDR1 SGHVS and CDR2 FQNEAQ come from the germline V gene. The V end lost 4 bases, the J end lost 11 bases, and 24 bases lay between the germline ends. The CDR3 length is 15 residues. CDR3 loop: CASSSTTATAQFEYF. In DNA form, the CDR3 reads TGTGCCAGCAGCTCTACCACGGCGACTGCCCAATTTGAGTACTTC. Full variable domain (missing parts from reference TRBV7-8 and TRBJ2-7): GAGVSQSPRYKVAKRGQDVALRCDPISGHVSLFWYQQALGQGPEFLTYFQNEAQLDKSGLPSDRFFAERPEGSVSTLKIQRTQQEDSAVYLCASSSTTATAQFEYFGPGTRLTVT.

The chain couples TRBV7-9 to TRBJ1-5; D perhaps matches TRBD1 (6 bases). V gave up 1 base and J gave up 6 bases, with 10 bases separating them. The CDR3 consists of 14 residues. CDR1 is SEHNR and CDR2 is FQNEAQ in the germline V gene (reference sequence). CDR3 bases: TGTGCCAGCAGCTTAGGGACAGAGGGTCAGCCCCAGCATTTT. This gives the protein CASSLGTEGQPQHF. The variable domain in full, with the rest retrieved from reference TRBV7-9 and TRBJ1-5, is DTGVSQNPRHKITKRGQNVTFRCDPISEHNRLYWYRQTLGQGPEFLTYFQNEAQLEKSRLLSDRFSAERPKGSFSTLEIQRTEQGDSAMYLCASSLGTEGQPQHFGDGTRLSIL.